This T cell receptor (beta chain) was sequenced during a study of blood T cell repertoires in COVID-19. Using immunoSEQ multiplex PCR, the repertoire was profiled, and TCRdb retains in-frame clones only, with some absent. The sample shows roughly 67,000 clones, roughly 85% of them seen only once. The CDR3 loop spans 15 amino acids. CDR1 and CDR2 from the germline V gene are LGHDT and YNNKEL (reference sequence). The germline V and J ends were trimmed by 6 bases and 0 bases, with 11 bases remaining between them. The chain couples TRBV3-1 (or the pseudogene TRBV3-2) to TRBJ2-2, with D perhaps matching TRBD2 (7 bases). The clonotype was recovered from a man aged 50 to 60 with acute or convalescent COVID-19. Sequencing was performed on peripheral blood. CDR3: CASSSGGPNTGELFF. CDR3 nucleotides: TGTGCCAGCAGTTCGGGGGGCCCGAACACCGGGGAGCTGTTTTTT.